This record covers a single T cell receptor (beta chain). As yet, its antigen is unknown. Addition of a universal primer site occurred through template switching, and cDNA carried unique molecular identifiers. MiXCR, applied by TCRdb to the 5' RACE reads, yields one record per CDR3 protein. The sample has 250,000 or so distinct CDR3 sequences; 9.5% to 15% are singletons. The source of the sample is a study of identical twins. The germline V gene encodes CDR1 SGHVS and CDR2 FQNEAQ. The CDR3 is 15 residues long. V was clipped by 5 bases and J by 3 bases; unmatched bases: 6. General study findings and limits: Rather than following the same donors, the conclusions depended on cross-sectional statistical analysis. Invariant populations such as MAIT and iNKT cells could partly muddle zero-insertion analyses. Out-of-frame TCR alpha sharing in monozygotic twins exceeded recombination model predictions.

This sample was also put to use in a study of yellow fever vaccine responses in identical twins.

The chain recombines TRBV7-8 with TRBJ2-3, with TRBD1 matching over 9 bases. The sequenced material came from memory (CD45RO+) T cells sorted from blood. The TCR was taken from a woman between 18 and 29 years old in good health. The CDR3 sequence is CASSPEGTGTDTQYF. CDR3 nucleotides: TGTGCCAGCAGCCCTGAGGGGACAGGGACAGATACGCAGTATTTT.